These 19 T cell receptor beta chains came from one sample sequenced in a study of shared clonotypes between healthy human individuals. Libraries were prepared by immunoSEQ multiplex PCR; TCRdb keeps only in-frame clonotypes and omits some of them. The sample has roughly 660,000 clones, about 90% seen once. Material for sequencing was memory CD8+ T cells from PBMCs. Subset given: CD45RO+ cells pooled with CCR7-negative TemRA cells. The receptors originated from a man younger than 35 in good health. Some clones in this sample may be carry-over from other donors' samples.

This clone came up once. The V and J genes are TRBV2 and TRBJ2-3, with 10 positions matching TRBD1. This CDR3 is built from 13 residues. Germline CDR1 SNHLY, CDR2 FYNNEI. V lost 9 bases, J lost 4 bases, and 4 bases stayed unmatched. CDR3 in DNA: TGTGCCAGTCCGGGACAGGGGCCAGATACGCAGTATTTT. Protein product: CASPGQGPDTQYF.

The V and J genes are TRBV9 and TRBJ1-1, with D unclear. Germline V CDR1 and CDR2: SGDLS, YYNGEE. Trimming took 0 bases from V and 8 from J, leaving 14 bases between them. The CDR3 sequence is 14 residues long. The CDR3 is CASSVESSLREAFF. The CDR3 region has the DNA TGTGCCAGCAGCGTAGAGTCCAGTTTACGCGAAGCTTTCTTT.

This clone was detected once. V usage is TRBV28 and J usage is TRBJ2-1; 11 bases fit TRBD2. V shed 8 bases, J shed 9 bases, and the junction held 6 bases outside the gene matches. Germline V gene sequence: CDR1 MDHEN, CDR2 SYDVKM. This CDR3 is built from 13 residues. CDR3 bases: TGTGCCAGCGACCCTAGCGGGGGGATTGAGCAGTTCTTC. Encoded protein: CASDPSGGIEQFF.

DNA for the CDR3: TGTGCCAGCAGCTTAGCCTCCGGACAGAGGAGCACAGATACGCAGTATTTT. The encoded protein is CASSLASGQRSTDTQYF. V usage is TRBV7-2 and J usage is TRBJ2-3; D is possibly TRBD1 (6 bases). V lost 0 bases to trimming and J lost 0 bases, with 13 bases between them. Germline assignment: CDR1 SGHTA and CDR2 FQGNSA. CDR3 length: 17 residues.

The chain carries TRBV4-1 and TRBJ2-1; D gene ambiguous. From germline, CDR1 is MGHRA and CDR2 YSYEKL. CDR3 size: 14 residues. Trimming removed 6 bases from V and 0 bases from J, with 9 bases in between. The CDR3 sequence: CASSLTGSYNEQFF. The CDR3 nucleotides are TGCGCCAGCAGTCTGACCGGCTCCTACAATGAGCAGTTCTTC.

This CDR3 reads CASMGVPTDTQYF. In nucleotides, the CDR3 is TGTGCCAGCATGGGGGTACCCACAGATACGCAGTATTTT. The gene calls are TRBV9 and TRBJ2-3; perhaps D is TRBD1 or TRBD2 (5 bases each). This CDR3 region has 13 residues. V lost 6 bases and J lost 2, with 10 bases in between. CDR1 and CDR2 (germline): SGDLS, YYNGEE. Full variable domain (rest looked up from reference TRBV9 and TRBJ2-3): DSGVTQTPKHLITATGQRVTLRCSPRSGDLSVYWYQQSLDQGLQFLIQYYNGEERAKGNILERFSAQQFPDLHSELNLSSLELGDSALYFCASMGVPTDTQYFGPGTRLTVL.

Notes on this clone: This clone may be a read error of a much larger clone one base away. Other DNA sequences in this sample translate to the same CDR3. The chain recombines TRBV6-6 with TRBJ1-2, with TRBD1 identical over 7 bases. Looked up from germline, CDR1 is MNHNY and CDR2 is SVGAGI (reference sequence). J was trimmed by 6 bases and V by 7 bases; bases with no gene match: 2. CDR3 length: 11 residues. CDR3 protein: CASTQGDGYTF. CDR3 in DNA: TGTGCCAGCACTCAGGGGGATGGCTACACCTTC.

This rearrangement joins TRBV29-1 to TRBJ2-5; 7 nucleotides align to TRBD2. The CDR3 loop spans 11 amino acids. Germline trimming cut 6 bases from V and 5 bases from J; bases unmatched to any gene: 3. Germline V gene sequence: CDR1 SQVTM, CDR2 ANQGSEA. CDR3 DNA: TGCAGCGTACTAGCGTCGGAGACCCAGTACTTC. It specifies CSVLASETQYF.

The rearrangement links TRBV7-3 to TRBJ2-2; the D gene is possibly TRBD1 (5 bases). The CDR3 consists of 14 residues. Trimming removed 1 base at V and 7 bases at J, with 10 bases between. Germline values: CDR1 SGHTA, CDR2 FQGTGA. CDR3 DNA: TGTGCCAGCAGCTTAAGCAGGGTCGGCGGGGAGCTGTTTTTT. Protein sequence: CASSLSRVGGELFF.

This chain joins TRBV15 and TRBJ2-7, with 7 bases matching TRBD1. CDR1 and CDR2 from the germline V gene are LNHNV and YYDKDF (reference sequence). J gave up 7 bases and V 8 bases, and 11 bases lay outside the gene matches. CDR3 length: 13 residues. CDR3 protein: CATEGTDYEEQYF. In nucleotides, the CDR3 is TGTGCCACCGAAGGGACAGACTACGAAGAGCAGTACTTC.

This clone was picked up one time. The V call is TRBV2, the J call TRBJ1-3; 8 nucleotides align to TRBD1. Germline CDR1 is SNHLY and CDR2 is FYNNEI. V dropped 10 bases and J dropped 2; count of bases not matched to a gene: 10. The CDR3 extends over 15 amino acids. CDR3 sequence reads: CATKQGANPGNTIYF. The CDR3 nucleotides are TGTGCCACCAAGCAGGGGGCGAATCCTGGAAACACCATATATTTT.

The chain carries TRBV5-5 and TRBJ2-4, with 12 bases identical to TRBD2. There are 15 residues in the CDR3. The germline CDR1 and CDR2 sequences are SGHKS and YYEKEE (reference sequence). After removal of 4 bases from V and 5 bases from J, the junction contained 4 bases not matched to a gene. CDR3 in amino acids: CASSQSSGRENIQYF. The CDR3 nucleotides are TGTGCCAGCAGCCAATCTAGCGGGAGGGAAAACATTCAGTACTTC.

The count of this clone is one. This chain links TRBV7-9 with TRBJ2-1; TRBD2 matches at 9 bases. With 5 bases clipped from V and 7 bases from J, the junction kept 12 bases outside the gene matches. In germline, CDR1 is SEHNR, CDR2 FQNEAQ (reference sequence). This CDR3 is 16 amino acids long. The CDR3 coding sequence is TGTGCCAGCAGCCTGGGGTCTAGCGGGAATCCGAATGAGCAGTTCTTC. Translated, it gives CASSLGSSGNPNEQFF.

V usage is TRBV4-1 and J usage is TRBJ1-1; D is uncertain. The CDR3 is 13 residues long. The germline gives CDR1 MGHRA, CDR2 YSYEKL. V lost 1 base, J lost 11 bases, and 14 bases lay in between. Here the CDR3 DNA reads TGCGCCAGCAGCCAAGGCCTCCCCGGTAGGGCTTTCTTT. Residues: CASSQGLPGRAFF.

The CDR3 loop is CASSYSGGTAIYEQYF. The CDR3, as DNA: TGTGCCAGCAGTTACTCCGGTGGGACCGCCATATACGAGCAGTACTTC. The chain carries TRBV6-5 and TRBJ2-7, with D perhaps matching TRBD1 or TRBD2 (5 bases each). The CDR3 length is 16 residues. Germline V gives CDR1 MNHEY, CDR2 SVGAGI. Trimming removed 0 bases from V and 4 bases from J, with 16 bases in between.

The rearrangement joins TRBV13 to TRBJ2-5; D gene ambiguous. The germline V gene encodes CDR1 PRHDT and CDR2 FYEKMQ (reference sequence). The V end was cut by 7 bases, the J end by 1 base, with 16 bases between. The CDR3 runs 15 residues. The DNA of the CDR3 is TGTGCCAGCAACCCCACCTTCGGGTCCCAAGAGACCCAGTACTTC. This gives the protein CASNPTFGSQETQYF. Supplemented by reference TRBV13 and TRBJ2-5, the full variable domain reads AAGVIQSPRHLIKEKRETATLKCYPIPRHDTVYWYQQGPGQDPQFLISFYEKMQSDKGSIPDRFSAQQFSDYHSELNMSSLELGDSALYFCASNPTFGSQETQYFGPGTRLLVL.

The CDR3 loop reads CASSVAVGLAGLQETQYF. CDR3 DNA sequence: TGTGCCAGCAGCGTAGCTGTTGGACTAGCAGGACTACAAGAGACCCAGTACTTC. V is TRBV9 and J is TRBJ2-5; 8 bases map to TRBD2. From germline, CDR1 is SGDLS and CDR2 YYNGEE. With 0 bases clipped from V and 2 bases from J, the junction kept 12 bases outside the gene matches. The CDR3 sequence is 18 residues long. The full variable domain, in which reference TRBV9 and TRBJ2-5 provide the parts outside the CDR3, is DSGVTQTPKHLITATGQRVTLRCSPRSGDLSVYWYQQSLDQGLQFLIQYYNGEERAKGNILERFSAQQFPDLHSELNLSSLELGDSALYFCASSVAVGLAGLQETQYFGPGTRLLVL.

This chain links TRBV11-2 with TRBJ1-1, with a possible D match to TRBD1 (5 bases). Trimming cost V 2 bases and J 1 base, with 14 bases left between them. Germline loops: CDR1 SGHAT, CDR2 FQNNGV. CDR3 length equals 16 residues. Here the CDR3 reads CASSLYSHRRNTEAFF. The CDR3, as DNA: TGTGCCAGCAGCTTATACAGTCACAGGCGGAACACTGAAGCTTTCTTT.

The chain couples TRBV9 to TRBJ2-1, with D unresolved. V shed 4 bases and J shed 2 bases, with 7 bases lying between them. The CDR3 sequence is 13 residues long. Germline V gene lookup returns CDR1 SGDLS and CDR2 YYNGEE. DNA for the CDR3: TGTGCCAGCAGCAAAAACCCCTACAATGAGCAGTTCTTC. Protein sequence: CASSKNPYNEQFF.